This paragraph reports one T cell receptor beta chain. This record comes from a study of PD-1 blockade in mismatch repair-deficient tumors. The assay was immunoSEQ multiplex PCR, and TCRdb's table has in-frame clones only and misses some. Among about 51,000 clones, approximately 80% were seen once, and the ten largest hold over 3%. The germline CDR1 and CDR2 sequences are SGHDN and FVKESK. Trimming cost V 3 bases and J 3 bases, with 8 bases left between them. This CDR3 is built from 14 residues. This sequence joins TRBV14 and TRBJ2-2, with D possibly being TRBD2 (6 bases). The material was peripheral blood, obtained 4 weeks after starting pembrolizumab. This sequence originates from an adult with mismatch repair-deficient cancer. The CDR3 spells CASSQRDYTGELFF. CDR3 in DNA: TGTGCCAGCAGCCAGCGGGACTACACCGGGGAGCTGTTTTTT.